This TCR beta chain comes out of a study of cytomegalovirus exposure and HLA in healthy donors. Across the whole study: A prior study identified 90 million to 120 million unique TCR beta sequences from about 179 million T cells. Among the 300 to 400 donors who were genotyped, approximately 76% fell in the genetic ancestry cluster that is associated with self-reported Caucasian donors.

In germline, CDR1 is GTSNPN, CDR2 SVGIG (reference sequence). The CDR3 contains 12 residues. V was pared by 1 base and J by 3 bases, with 7 bases between. Concerning this clone: Its antigen is not identified. The same CDR3 also results from other DNA sequences found in this sample.

Study findings and constraints: Solely CMV serostatus was available to characterize immune exposure. Previous analysis showed most TCR beta V segments were productive about 87% or about 30% of the time.

This PCR relied on a set of 60 Vbeta primers and 13 Jbeta primers. The method was immunoSEQ multiplex PCR; TCRdb's version includes in-frame clones alone and lacks a portion of them. In the table there are roughly 160,000 clones, 80% to 85% of which are singletons. The V gene is TRBV30, the J gene TRBJ2-7; D remains unclear. The source of this sequence is a young man in good health and CMV-seronegative. Sequenced: PBMCs. The CDR3, as DNA: TGTGCCTGGAGTGGGGCAATCTACGAGCAGTACTTC. Translation: CAWSGAIYEQYF.